This TCR beta chain originates from a study of shared clonotypes between healthy human individuals. Cells designated naive CD8 were CD45RO-negative and were positively selected for CCR7, with terminally differentiated effector memory CD45RA+ cells excluded. Nashville, Tennessee was home to all donors, each a Caucasian adult. Deep-level settings were used for running the assay. Replicate sorted-subset PCRs were loaded with around 220 ng DNA, tens of thousands of T cell genomes. Assay used: immunoSEQ multiplex PCR; TCRdb lists only in-frame clones, some missing. The profile shows over 2,000,000 clones, just under 95% of them singletons. The sample was naive CD8+ T cells from PBMCs. This receptor was obtained from a man in his late teens or twenties in good health. Some clones in this sample may be carry-over from other donors' samples.

The CDR3: CASSIGMMNTEAFF. CDR3 coding DNA: TGTGCCAGTAGTATCGGCATGATGAACACTGAAGCTTTCTTT. This chain joins TRBV19 and TRBJ1-1; the D is unclear. Germline V gene sequence: CDR1 LNHDA, CDR2 SQIVND (reference sequence). Between the trimmed V and J ends, which lost 3 bases and 0 bases, there was a span of 8 bases. The CDR3 has 14 amino acids.